Listed below are T cell receptor beta chains from one sample, sequenced in a study of T cells in Graves' hyperthyroidism and ophthalmopathy. TCRdb reanalysed the multiplex PCR reads using MiXCR and keeps one entry per CDR3 protein. This sample yields more than 500,000 distinct CDR3 sequences, of which 16% are seen a single time; approximately 30% belongs to the top ten. Source material: blood. These receptors were collected from a woman in her twenties or thirties with Graves' ophthalmopathy. Both conserved end residues are trimmed from each CDR3. A D gene is named only where the DNA matches it firmly.

>TRBD2|TRBV6-6|TRBJ2-1
ASSYFAGGGLGEQF
>-|TRBV4-1|TRBJ1-6
ASSQADGRSPLH
>-|TRBV3-1|TRBJ2-3
ASSQRSVSTDTQY
>-|TRBV6-2/TRBV6-3|TRBJ2-5
ASSRQRETQY
>-|TRBV12-5|TRBJ2-1
ASGLIGLNEQF
>-|TRBV7-7|TRBJ1-4
ASSQRTTNEKLF
>-|TRBV4-1|TRBJ1-5
ASSLQWGNNQPQH
>TRBD1|TRBV28|TRBJ2-1
ASSLVWDRGRNEQF
>-|TRBV6-1|TRBJ1-1
ASSGRGGVTEAF
>TRBD2|TRBV29-1|TRBJ2-1
SVTPSGRAFANEQF
>TRBD2|TRBV7-6|TRBJ2-1
ASSLEGTSGSDEQF
>-|TRBV4-2|TRBJ2-5
ASSRSGQGETQY
>TRBD2|TRBV29-1|TRBJ2-2
SVASAGGVGELF
>TRBD1|TRBV10-3|TRBJ2-3
AISKKGSGTGVDTQY
>TRBD2|TRBV29-1|TRBJ2-7
SVKAGGLVEQY
>TRBD1|TRBV5-6|TRBJ1-1
ASSSLTGVVNTEAF
>-|TRBV7-2|TRBJ2-6
ASSQLPSGGSGANVLT
>-|TRBV2|TRBJ2-7
ASSDRPTYEQY
>TRBD1|TRBV7-2|TRBJ2-5
ASSPWTGGSQETQY
>-|TRBV4-1|TRBJ2-7
ASSQDPKPSSYEQY
>-|TRBV3-1|TRBJ1-3
ASSHGGGNTIY
>-|TRBV20-1|TRBJ2-1
SARLPLYNEQF
>-|TRBV27|TRBJ2-3
ASSSPNSAGTDTQY